This T cell receptor (beta chain) was sequenced for a study of blood T cell repertoires in COVID-19. Study-level background: In each case, the material was cDNA or gDNA derived from T cells, B-cell-depleted T cells, or PBMCs.

This table comes from immunoSEQ multiplex PCR, and its TCRdb copy is limited to in-frame clones, with some not included. The sample yields roughly 200,000 clones, 80% to 90% seen once. V was trimmed by 7 bases and J by 3 bases, leaving 15 bases between them. The CDR3 is 14 amino acids. Germline CDR1 is SNHLY and CDR2 is FYNNEI. The receptor's source is a man aged 55-75 years with acute or convalescent COVID-19. Sequencing was carried out using peripheral blood. This chain joins TRBV2 and TRBJ1-2; D is unresolved. The CDR3 spells CASNREGSHYGYTF. The DNA of the CDR3 is TGTGCCAGCAACCGTGAGGGTAGTCACTATGGCTACACCTTC.